The TCR beta chain under discussion was sequenced for a study of blood T cell repertoires in COVID-19. Study-level information: Researchers got acute and convalescent COVID-19 samples from the United States, Italy and Spain. T cells, B-cell-depleted T cells, or PBMCs provided the cDNA or gDNA that served as material.

The CDR3 is 17 residues long. With 1 base removed from V and 4 bases from J, the gap between germline ends came to 20 bases. Germline CDR1 is MGHRA and CDR2 is YSYEKL. The repertoire was sequenced with immunoSEQ multiplex PCR; TCRdb's copy has only in-frame clones and lacks some. The sample lists around 270,000 clones, around 90% occurring once. The Seattle patients, enrolled during active infection, were followed longitudinally. This chain joins TRBV4-1 and TRBJ2-7, with D perhaps matching TRBD2 (6 bases). Input material: peripheral blood. The receptor's source is a woman aged 55-75 years with COVID-19, enrolled during active disease. In DNA form, the CDR3 reads TGCGCCAGCAGCCAAGTCTTCCTGACTAGGAGTACTTACGAGCAGTACTTC. Translated: CASSQVFLTRSTYEQYF.